This T cell receptor (beta chain) was profiled in a study of T-cell reconstitution after alpha-beta-depleted transplantation in children. This clonotype was counted a single time. Its antigen is not known. The CDR3 consists of 14 residues. The germline V and J ends were trimmed by 4 bases and 4 bases, with 12 bases remaining between them. The germline gives CDR1 LGHNA, CDR2 YSLEER. This sample's TCRbeta library carried unique molecular identifier barcodes. Each CDR3 protein gets one entry after TCRdb re-called the PCR reads with MiXCR. The sample shows roughly 30,000 distinct CDR3 sequences, roughly 6.7% of them seen only once. Whole-study findings and limits: A year post-transplant, T-cell counts and diversity derived mostly from newly produced T cells. The origin of alpha-beta T cells about two months after transplant was reportedly several hundred expanded graft clones. In some patients, recipient T cells and intrathymic progenitors surviving conditioning explained high day-60 diversity.

The V call is TRBV4-3, the J call TRBJ2-3, with a weak D call TRBD2 (5 bases). The sequencing used peripheral blood, collected 60 days after TCRalphabeta/CD19-depleted stem cell transplant. The sequence was collected from a child under two years old who had a stem cell transplant for acute myeloid leukemia, so the T cells may come from the graft donor. The CDR3 DNA reads TGCGCCAGCAGCCCTAGACGGGGAGCAGATACGCAGTATTTT. The encoded protein is CASSPRRGADTQYF.